The present T cell receptor beta chain was sequenced within a study of cytotoxic CD8 clonotypes in ibrutinib-treated CLL. Repertoires were generated with immunoSEQ multiplex PCR, while TCRdb's copy carries only in-frame clones and drops some. The data contain 150,000 to 200,000 clones, approximately 77% of them seen just once; the ten biggest clones take up roughly 2%. Sequenced material: PBMCs, taken after 12 months of ibrutinib treatment. The sequence derives from a human donor with chronic lymphocytic leukemia.

As DNA, the CDR3 is TGCGCCAGCAGCGCGTCGTCTAGCTCCTACGAGCAGTACTTC. As protein: CASSASSSSYEQYF. The V gene is TRBV5-1, the J gene TRBJ2-7; D is unresolved. The CDR3 consists of 14 residues. The V gene's germline CDR1 is SGHRS and CDR2 YFSETQ. V dropped 4 bases and J dropped 0 bases, with 11 bases sitting between them.